This T cell receptor beta chain was recovered during a study of PD-1 blockade in mismatch repair-deficient tumors. Concerning this clone itself: No antigen is known for it.

This CDR3 spans 15 amino acids. V gave up 7 bases and J gave up 3 bases; unmatched junction bases: 8. Germline V gene data show CDR1 as SGHVS and CDR2 as FQNEAQ. Time point reported: approximately 11-day in vitro stimulation with candidate neoantigen peptide 7. All patients were mismatch repair deficient, assessed by either PCR or immunohistochemistry. Roughly 7 ELISpot-reactive neoantigen peptides each drove a 10-day in vitro stimulation. The protocol was immunoSEQ multiplex PCR, while the TCRdb copy is restricted to in-frame clones and leaves out a portion. Of 7,500 to 10,000 clones detected, around 90% appear once; the ten largest clones hold 9.5% to 15%.

The chain couples TRBV7-8 to TRBJ2-3; 9 nucleotides align to TRBD2. The TCR originated in an adult with mismatch repair-deficient cancer. The sample consisted of cells cultured in vitro, taken from a patient treated with pembrolizumab. CDR3 in DNA: TGTGCCAGCATCGATAGCGGGAGAGGTACAGATACGCAGTATTTT. Amino acids: CASIDSGRGTDTQYF.